This is a list of T cell receptor beta chains from one sample in a study of blood T cells in healthy people across ages. A single record per CDR3 protein comes from TCRdb applying MiXCR to the 5' RACE reads. Here the sample spans some 1.8 million distinct CDR3 sequences, roughly 43% being singletons. Sequencing used blood. Receptors were obtained from a human donor in good health. CDR3s include the opening cysteine and the closing phenylalanine or tryptophan. The D gene is left open where the match is weak. Clone sizes are given selectively: once, few, many, or a class where the clone is expanded.

j_call clone_size v_call d_call cdr3_nt cdr3_aa
TRBJ1-5 once TRBV6-6 - TGTGCCAGCACCCCGGGGGGCGGCGATCAGCCCCAGCATTTT CASTPGGGDQPQHF
TRBJ1-2 few TRBV20-1 - TGCAGTGCCGAAGCGATTGACATATCGATTGATGGCTACACCTTC CSAEAIDISIDGYTF
TRBJ1-2 - TRBV6-6 TRBD1 TGTGCCAGCAGTTCGGACAGGGGAAGTAGTAGCTATGGCTACACCTTC CASSSDRGSSSYGYTF
TRBJ1-4 - TRBV7-2 - TGTGCCAGCAGCTTAGAAAGGGCATCTGAAAAACTGTTTTTT CASSLERASEKLFF
TRBJ1-3 - TRBV29-1 TRBD1 TGCAGCGTTGGACAGGGCCCCTCTGGAAACACCATATATTTT CSVGQGPSGNTIYF
TRBJ2-1 few TRBV28 TRBD1 TGTGCCAGCTCCTCGGCCGACAGGGAAAATGAGCAGTTCTTC CASSSADRENEQFF
TRBJ1-2 - TRBV5-1 - TGCGCCAGCAGCTCGGGAGGGACATTGGACTATGGCTACACCTTC CASSSGGTLDYGYTF
TRBJ2-1 - TRBV20-1 TRBD2 TGCAGTGCTAGAGATCTCCGCGGGGGGGCAGGTAATGAGCAGTTCTTC CSARDLRGGAGNEQFF
TRBJ1-2 few TRBV9 - TGTGCCAGCAGCGTAGAGGATGACTATGGCTACACCTTC CASSVEDDYGYTF
TRBJ1-2 few TRBV29-1 TRBD1 TGCAGCGTTCAGGGACAGAATTATGGCTACACCTTC CSVQGQNYGYTF
TRBJ1-2 - TRBV4-1 - TGCGCCAGCAGCCAAGAGGGGCTGGGTGGCTACACCTTC CASSQEGLGGYTF
TRBJ1-4 - TRBV4-1 - TGCGCCAGCAGCCAAGGTCCCCAGGGGTTGCATGAAAAACTGTTTTTT CASSQGPQGLHEKLFF
TRBJ2-1 - TRBV2 - TGTGCCAGCAGAGAGAGTAATCTCTCCTACAATGAGCAGTTCTTC CASRESNLSYNEQFF
TRBJ1-2 - TRBV29-1 - TGCAGCGGCGGGGACCACTATGGCTACACCTTC CSGGDHYGYTF
TRBJ2-5 many TRBV29-1 TRBD2 TGCAGCGTTGAAGAACCGGGACTAACACTTGAGACCCAGTACTTC CSVEEPGLTLETQYF
TRBJ2-3 - TRBV10-3 TRBD1 TGTGCCATCAGTTTGGACAGGGCAGACACAGATACGCAGTATTTT CAISLDRADTDTQYF
TRBJ2-3 few TRBV9 TRBD2 TGTGCCAGCAGCGCTGGGGGTAGCGGGTTTACAGATACGCAGTATTTT CASSAGGSGFTDTQYF
TRBJ1-2 - TRBV7-8 TRBD1 TGTGCCAGCAGCTTAGCGGGGGCAGGGACAGGGGTCCCTCCTTACTATGGCTACACCTTC CASSLAGAGTGVPPYYGYTF
TRBJ2-3 few TRBV7-3 - TGTGCCAGCAGCTTAATCGGGTACCCAGATACGCAGTATTTT CASSLIGYPDTQYF
TRBJ2-3 - TRBV7-2 TRBD2 TGTGCCAGCAGCTTAGTGGGAGGGTGGGCAGATACGCAGTATTTT CASSLVGGWADTQYF
TRBJ2-5 - TRBV5-1 - TGCGCCACCTCGCTAGCGCCTCAAGAGACCCAGTACTTC CATSLAPQETQYF
TRBJ1-1 - TRBV12-3/TRBV12-4 - TGTGCCAGCCGAGGGGCTCCAAACACTGAAGCTTTCTTT CASRGAPNTEAFF
TRBJ2-5 - TRBV7-7 - TGTGCTAGCAGCTTAAGCTACAGTGAGGGAGAGACCCAGTACTTC CASSLSYSEGETQYF
TRBJ2-7 many TRBV10-3 TRBD2 TGTGCCATCAGTGAGTCGAGTGGCGGGGGGCGTTACGAGCAGTACTTC CAISESSGGGRYEQYF
TRBJ2-7 - TRBV5-5 - TGTGCCAGCAGCTTAGGGTCAGGGTGGACCTTCACCTACGAGCAGTACTTC CASSLGSGWTFTYEQYF
TRBJ1-6 - TRBV12-3/TRBV12-4 TRBD1 TGTGCCAGCAGCTACAGGGGGCGAGAGAATTCACCCCTCCACTTT CASSYRGRENSPLHF
TRBJ1-1 - TRBV29-1 - TGCAGCGTTGTAGGCATTATGAACACTGAAGCTTTCTTT CSVVGIMNTEAFF
TRBJ1-2 - TRBV28 TRBD1 TGTGCCAGCAGTTTGCCGGGACAGGGGTTTACTGCTAGGGGCTACACCTTC CASSLPGQGFTARGYTF
TRBJ2-3 few TRBV9 TRBD2 TGTGCCAGCAGCCCGGGGGGGGGCCCCCTCGCAGATACGCAGTATTTT CASSPGGGPLADTQYF
TRBJ1-6 few TRBV12-3/TRBV12-4 TRBD1 TGTGCCAGTTTCCCAGGGGGTCATTCACCCCTCCACTTT CASFPGGHSPLHF
TRBJ2-1 - TRBV11-3 TRBD1 TGTGCCAGCAGGTCCGAGGACAGGGGCCGCAATGAGCAGTTCTTC CASRSEDRGRNEQFF
TRBJ2-3 - TRBV12-3/TRBV12-4 - TGTGCCAGCAGCCACGTAGGCACAGATACGCAGTATTTT CASSHVGTDTQYF
TRBJ1-6 - TRBV7-3 - TGTGCCAGCAGCCAAGGCCCTTTTGGCAATTCACCCCTCCACTTT CASSQGPFGNSPLHF
TRBJ2-7 few TRBV10-3 - TGTGCCATCAGTGATTATACGGGACTGGGGGCCCACTACGAGCAGTACTTC CAISDYTGLGAHYEQYF
TRBJ1-2 - TRBV7-2 - TGTGCCAGCAGCTTACGAAGGACAGTCCCTTCGGGCTACACCTTC CASSLRRTVPSGYTF
TRBJ2-6 - TRBV29-1 TRBD1 TGCAGCGTTCTGACTTCCCGGGACAGGGCTACTACTGGGGCCAACGTCCTGACTTTC CSVLTSRDRATTGANVLTF
TRBJ2-5 few TRBV27 TRBD2 TGTGCCAGCAGTAGCGGGACTCTAGAAGGAAAGACCCAGTACTTC CASSSGTLEGKTQYF
TRBJ1-5 - TRBV4-2 - TGTGCCAGCAGCCACGGTATTGGGGGAGGTCAGCCCCAGCATTTT CASSHGIGGGQPQHF
TRBJ2-7 - TRBV20-1 - TGCAGTGCGCGACCCGAGTCTTACGAGCAGTACTTC CSARPESYEQYF
TRBJ2-3 - TRBV5-1 TRBD2 TGCGCCAGCAGCTTGACTAGCGGGGCGCTCGTTGATACGCAGTATTTT CASSLTSGALVDTQYF
TRBJ2-2 - TRBV6-2/TRBV6-3 - TGTGCCATTTCGAACACCGGGGAGCTGTTTTTT CAISNTGELFF
TRBJ1-2 - TRBV20-1 - TGCAGTGCTAGAGATACGGGGGGAAGGGGCTACACCTTC CSARDTGGRGYTF
TRBJ2-1 few TRBV19 - TGTGCCAGTAGTACCGGAGGGGGCAGGGGAATAGATAGTGAGCAGTTCTTC CASSTGGGRGIDSEQFF
TRBJ2-7 - TRBV20-1 TRBD2 TGCAGTACTAGAGATCCGGTGGGGAGGGTTGGCGAGCAGTACTTC CSTRDPVGRVGEQYF
TRBJ1-5 few TRBV6-2/TRBV6-3 - TGTGCCAGTGGTTGGGATCAGCCCCAGCATTTT CASGWDQPQHF